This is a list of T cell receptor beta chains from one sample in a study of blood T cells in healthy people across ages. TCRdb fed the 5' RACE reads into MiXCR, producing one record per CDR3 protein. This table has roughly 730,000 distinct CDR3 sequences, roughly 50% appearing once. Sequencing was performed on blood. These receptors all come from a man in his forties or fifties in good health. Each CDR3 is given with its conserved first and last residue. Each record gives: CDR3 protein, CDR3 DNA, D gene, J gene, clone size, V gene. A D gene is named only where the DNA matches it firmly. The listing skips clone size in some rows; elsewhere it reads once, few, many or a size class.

CDR3 protein: CASTKRSPGGMNTEAFF
CDR3 DNA: TGTGCCAGCACCAAAAGAAGTCCCGGGGGGATGAACACTGAAGCTTTCTTT
D gene: NA
J gene: TRBJ1-1
clone size: NA
V gene: TRBV7-2

CDR3 protein: CASSFGQGLVGYTF
CDR3 DNA: TGTGCCAGCAGCTTTGGTCAGGGGTTGGTTGGCTACACCTTC
D gene: NA
J gene: TRBJ1-2
clone size: NA
V gene: TRBV7-2

CDR3 protein: CASSSKLAGLDNEQFF
CDR3 DNA: TGTGCCAGCAGCTCCAAACTAGCGGGGTTAGACAATGAGCAGTTCTTC
D gene: TRBD2
J gene: TRBJ2-1
clone size: NA
V gene: TRBV5-5

CDR3 protein: CASCPRVGGKTDTQYF
CDR3 DNA: TGTGCCAGCTGCCCCAGGGTTGGAGGAAAGACAGATACGCAGTATTTT
D gene: NA
J gene: TRBJ2-3
clone size: NA
V gene: TRBV7-9

CDR3 protein: CASSAYGVETQYF
CDR3 DNA: TGTGCCAGCAGTGCATACGGTGTAGAGACCCAGTACTTC
D gene: NA
J gene: TRBJ2-5
clone size: NA
V gene: TRBV27

CDR3 protein: CASSLRGDAAKNIQYF
CDR3 DNA: TGTGCCAGCAGTTTGAGGGGCGACGCAGCCAAAAACATTCAGTACTTC
D gene: NA
J gene: TRBJ2-4
clone size: NA
V gene: TRBV6-2/TRBV6-3

CDR3 protein: CASSLFKNPGTSGHEAYNEQYF
CDR3 DNA: TGTGCCAGCAGTTTATTTAAGAACCCTGGGACTAGCGGTCATGAGGCCTACAATGAGCAGTACTTC
D gene: TRBD2
J gene: TRBJ2-7
clone size: NA
V gene: TRBV28

CDR3 protein: CASSAGQLNTEAFF
CDR3 DNA: TGCGCCAGCAGCGCGGGACAGCTGAACACTGAAGCTTTCTTT
D gene: TRBD1
J gene: TRBJ1-1
clone size: NA
V gene: TRBV5-1

CDR3 protein: CASSSLVGDKYF
CDR3 DNA: TGTGCCAGCAGTTCCTTAGTGGGGGACAAGTACTTC
D gene: NA
J gene: TRBJ2-4
clone size: few
V gene: TRBV27

CDR3 protein: CASSPYNRDNGRHIQYF
CDR3 DNA: TGTGCCAGCTCTCCCTACAACCGGGACAACGGTCGGCACATTCAGTACTTC
D gene: NA
J gene: TRBJ2-4
clone size: once
V gene: TRBV27

CDR3 protein: CASSHTLGQGRRNQPQHF
CDR3 DNA: TGTGCCAGCAGTCATACATTGGGACAGGGACGGCGGAATCAGCCCCAGCATTTT
D gene: TRBD1
J gene: TRBJ1-5
clone size: few
V gene: TRBV6-2/TRBV6-3

CDR3 protein: CASSLGRLAGGNEQFF
CDR3 DNA: TGCGCCAGCAGCTTGGGTAGGCTAGCGGGAGGAAATGAGCAGTTCTTC
D gene: TRBD2
J gene: TRBJ2-1
clone size: few
V gene: TRBV5-1

CDR3 protein: CSVAGRFIAQYF
CDR3 DNA: TGCAGCGTTGCGGGCAGATTTATCGCGCAGTACTTC
D gene: NA
J gene: TRBJ2-7
clone size: NA
V gene: TRBV29-1

CDR3 protein: CASRRARGSPLHF
CDR3 DNA: TGTGCCAGCAGGCGCGCTCGGGGTTCACCCCTCCACTTT
D gene: NA
J gene: TRBJ1-6
clone size: NA
V gene: TRBV7-2

CDR3 protein: CASSRGTELTDTQYF
CDR3 DNA: TGTGCCAGCAGCCGAGGGACAGAGCTCACAGATACGCAGTATTTT
D gene: TRBD1
J gene: TRBJ2-3
clone size: NA
V gene: TRBV5-6

CDR3 protein: CASSLVVASQETQYF
CDR3 DNA: TGTGCCAGCAGCTTGGTCGTAGCGTCGCAAGAGACCCAGTACTTC
D gene: NA
J gene: TRBJ2-5
clone size: NA
V gene: TRBV5-8

CDR3 protein: CSGLVGGTGELFF
CDR3 DNA: TGCAGCGGGTTGGTGGGAGGAACCGGGGAGCTGTTTTTT
D gene: NA
J gene: TRBJ2-2
clone size: NA
V gene: TRBV29-1

CDR3 protein: CSARDLRLAEETQYF
CDR3 DNA: TGCAGTGCTAGAGATCTGCGGCTAGCCGAAGAGACCCAGTACTTC
D gene: NA
J gene: TRBJ2-5
clone size: few
V gene: TRBV20-1

CDR3 protein: CASSSLAGGIHEQYF
CDR3 DNA: TGTGCCAGCAGCTCGTTAGCGGGAGGAATCCACGAGCAGTACTTC
D gene: TRBD2
J gene: TRBJ2-7
clone size: NA
V gene: TRBV6-4

CDR3 protein: CSVEDCDFNEQFF
CDR3 DNA: TGCAGCGTTGAAGATTGCGACTTTAATGAGCAGTTCTTC
D gene: NA
J gene: TRBJ2-1
clone size: NA
V gene: TRBV29-1

CDR3 protein: CASSQALDNEQFF
CDR3 DNA: TGCGCCAGCAGCCAGGCTTTGGACAATGAGCAGTTCTTC
D gene: NA
J gene: TRBJ2-1
clone size: few
V gene: TRBV4-3

CDR3 protein: CASSQGQILSGANVLTF
CDR3 DNA: TGTGCCAGCAGCCAAGGACAGATCCTCTCTGGGGCCAACGTCCTGACTTTC
D gene: NA
J gene: TRBJ2-6
clone size: few
V gene: TRBV3-1